A selection of T cell receptor beta chains follows, all from one sample in a study of blood T cell repertoires in COVID-19. Some clones are missing from TCRdb's copy, which holds only in-frame ones; the method was immunoSEQ multiplex PCR. The sample includes about 140,000 clones, under 80% of them seen just once. The sequencing sample was made of peripheral blood. Receptor source: an elderly man with acute or convalescent COVID-19. The CDR3 runs from the conserved cysteine through the conserved F or W. D genes are given only for firm matches.

TRBV3-1/TRBV3-2	TRBJ1-1	TRBD1	CASSHLDRAAEAFF
TRBV3-1/TRBV3-2	TRBJ2-1	TRBD2	CASSQGGGASRNEQFF
TRBV10-3	TRBJ1-6	NA	CAISGKPDSSPLHF
TRBV5-4	TRBJ2-1	TRBD2	CASSRPQGAGGPRHEQFF
TRBV7-2	TRBJ1-1	TRBD1	CASSWDRSNTEAFF
TRBV7-8	TRBJ2-7	TRBD2	CASRLLPGLVVYEQYF
TRBV19	TRBJ2-2	NA	CASRNRDTGELFF
TRBV5-6	TRBJ2-4	TRBD2	CASSKQGFAGGIQYF
TRBV19	TRBJ2-7	NA	CASYYGGQQYF
TRBV5-1	TRBJ2-3	NA	CASSRASPGTDTQYF
TRBV28	TRBJ1-2	NA	CASSLPTRAHGYTF
TRBV5-5	TRBJ1-4	NA	CASSLAVVGAATNEKLFF
TRBV3-1/TRBV3-2	TRBJ2-3	TRBD2	CASSPSGGVEDTQYF
TRBV6-5	TRBJ2-1	TRBD1	CASRTGGVRQFF
TRBV5-6	TRBJ2-1	TRBD2	CASSKLAGDAGNEQFF
TRBV28	TRBJ1-2	TRBD1	CASSPFGGTANYGYTF
TRBV10-3	TRBJ2-7	NA	CAIGQTESEQYF
TRBV2	TRBJ2-5	TRBD2	CASRAGTSGGAGETQYF
TRBV3-1/TRBV3-2	TRBJ2-2	NA	CASSLLRGELFF
TRBV27	TRBJ2-3	NA	CASSTTRVGTQYF
TRBV19	TRBJ2-5	TRBD2	CASSRSGGQKYQETQYF
TRBV13	TRBJ1-3	TRBD1	CASSLNGQGASGNTIYF
TRBV14	TRBJ2-5	NA	CASSQVAGYQETQYF
TRBV5-6	TRBJ2-2	NA	CASSLRQVWVGELFF
TRBV4-3	TRBJ1-2	NA	CASSQSQGFGDGYTF
TRBV5-4	TRBJ1-2	TRBD1	CASSPVLQGAGGYTF
TRBV7-2	TRBJ2-2	NA	CASSLANRFDTGELFF
TRBV12-3/TRBV12-4	TRBJ2-5	NA	CASVGLTGLKQYF
TRBV19	TRBJ1-6	NA	CASSRGINSPLHF
TRBV10-3	TRBJ1-4	NA	CAISDSRREDEKLFF
TRBV19	TRBJ1-4	NA	CASSRGTRLFF
TRBV4-2	TRBJ2-2	NA	CASSPQLSEGQGTGELFF
TRBV7-8	TRBJ2-5	TRBD2	CASSFAQGLAGTQYF
TRBV24-1	TRBJ1-2	NA	CATSPDSYGYTF
TRBV6-1	TRBJ2-7	TRBD1	CASSEALTGGGQYF
TRBV27	TRBJ2-2	NA	CASSFPLGSGYTGELFF
TRBV9	TRBJ1-2	NA	CASSVSGQTMGYTF
TRBV29-1	TRBJ1-1	NA	CSAKQGRSTEAFF
TRBV18	TRBJ1-1	TRBD1	CASSPVVGQGVSSAFF
TRBV9	TRBJ2-5	NA	CASSVDRAPETQYF
TRBV6-5	TRBJ2-7	TRBD2	CASSRDYSYEQYF
TRBV19	TRBJ1-1	NA	CASSGGGRGTEAFF
TRBV15	TRBJ2-3	TRBD2	CATRGTSGTSSTDTQYF
TRBV6-6	TRBJ1-1	NA	CASSPTASMNTEAFF
TRBV6-5	TRBJ1-6	NA	CASRKDSLLFSPLHF
TRBV6-5	TRBJ1-6	NA	CASSYGLPYNSPLHF
TRBV6-5	TRBJ1-1	NA	CASSVGQRNTEAFF
TRBV6-5	TRBJ2-1	TRBD2	CASSSSGEGSNEQFF
TRBV4-1	TRBJ2-7	TRBD1	CASSQLPTGGKVYEQYF